This T cell receptor beta chain emerged from a study of shared clonotypes between healthy human individuals. Study-level points and caveats: In having few donors, the study represented limited genetic and exposure-history diversity. Approximately 4.6% of naive CD4 clonotypes were common to a few donors. Relative to memory subsets, naive subsets generally showed larger estimated richness.

To note about this clone: Its antigen remains unknown.

There are 14 residues in the CDR3. Deep-level assay runs were performed. The table came from immunoSEQ multiplex PCR; TCRdb's copy has only in-frame clones and leaves some out. Found here are about 2.3 million clones, just over 90% of them singletons; the top ten hold around 0.4%. The J gene is TRBJ2-5, the V gene TRBV12-1; the D call in the table, TRBD1, was not verified against the DNA. TRBV12-1 is a recognized pseudogene. The clonotype was recovered from a man between 18 and 29 years old in good health. Some clones in this sample may be carry-over from other donors' samples. The sequencing input was naive CD4+ T cells from PBMCs. Subset of the sample: CD45RA+ positively selected. For the CDR3, the DNA is TGTGCCAGCAGATACTGGGACAGAGGGGAGACCCAGTACTTC. It codes for CASRYWDRGETQYF.